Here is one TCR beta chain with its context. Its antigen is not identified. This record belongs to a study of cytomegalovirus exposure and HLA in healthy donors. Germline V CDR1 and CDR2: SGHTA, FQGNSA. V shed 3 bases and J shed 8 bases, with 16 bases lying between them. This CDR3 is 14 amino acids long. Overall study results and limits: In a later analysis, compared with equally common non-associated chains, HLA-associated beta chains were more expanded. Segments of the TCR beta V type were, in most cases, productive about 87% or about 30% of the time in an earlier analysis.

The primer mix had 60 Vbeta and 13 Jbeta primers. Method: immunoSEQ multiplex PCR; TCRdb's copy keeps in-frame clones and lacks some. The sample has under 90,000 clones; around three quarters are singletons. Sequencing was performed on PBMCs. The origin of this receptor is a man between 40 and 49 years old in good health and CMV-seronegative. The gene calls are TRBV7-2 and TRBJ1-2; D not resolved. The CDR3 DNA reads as TGTGCCAGCAGCTTGCCGGTGTGGGCTCGAGGCTACACCTTC. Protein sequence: CASSLPVWARGYTF. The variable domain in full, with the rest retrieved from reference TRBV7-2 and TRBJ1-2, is GAGVSQSPSNKVTEKGKDVELRCDPISGHTALYWYRQSLGQGLEFLIYFQGNSAPDKSGLPSDRFSAERTGGSVSTLTIQRTQQEDSAVYLCASSLPVWARGYTFGSGTRLTVV.